These T cell receptor beta chains were read from a single sample in a study of radiotherapy plus CTLA-4 blockade in lung cancer. Generated by immunoSEQ multiplex PCR, the TCRdb table keeps only in-frame clones and is missing some. The sample yields some 51,000 clones, 65% to 85% seen once. The sample here was peripheral blood, taken from a patient treated with radiotherapy plus ipilimumab. These receptors all come from a human donor with non-small cell lung cancer whose response to radiotherapy plus ipilimumab could not be evaluated. Both conserved end residues are part of each CDR3. The D gene is left open where the match is weak. A row's size may be missing; if present it is once, few, many or a size class.

TRBJ2-1,NA,TRBV14,TRBD2,TGTGCCAGCAGCCAAGAAGGGAGGGTAAGATACAATGAGCAGTTCTTC,CASSQEGRVRYNEQFF
TRBJ1-2,NA,TRBV18,NA,TGTGCCAGCTCACCACCCATAGGATCGGCCGGAGGGGTTAACTATGGCTACACCTTC,CASSPPIGSAGGVNYGYTF
TRBJ1-1,NA,TRBV28,NA,TGTGCCAGCAGTTTACAGAACACTGAAGCTTTCTTT,CASSLQNTEAFF
TRBJ1-2,NA,TRBV6-5,NA,TGTGCCAGCAGTTACAACAGGGAGACCTATGGCTACACCTTC,CASSYNRETYGYTF
TRBJ1-2,NA,TRBV6-6,NA,TGTGCCAGCAGTTACTCAGACGTAGGGGGGGGCTATGGCTACACCTTC,CASSYSDVGGGYGYTF
TRBJ2-1,NA,TRBV9,TRBD2,TGTGCCAGCGCGAAAGCAGCGGGATCGGTTGAGCAGTTCTTC,CASAKAAGSVEQFF
TRBJ2-2,few,TRBV4-2,NA,TGTGCCAGCAGCGGACTTAACACCGGGGAGCTGTTTTTT,CASSGLNTGELFF
TRBJ2-7,NA,TRBV6-6,NA,TGTGCCAGCAGCCCCCGGAGGGACGAGCAGTACTTC,CASSPRRDEQYF
TRBJ2-3,NA,TRBV7-2,TRBD2,TGTGCCAGCAAACTAGCGGGAGGGCCAGATACGCAGTATTTT,CASKLAGGPDTQYF
TRBJ2-1,NA,TRBV7-9,TRBD1,TGTGCCAGCAGCTTCTGGACAGGGAGCTCCTACAATGAGCAGTTCTTC,CASSFWTGSSYNEQFF
TRBJ2-3,NA,TRBV5-4,NA,TGTGCCAGCGGGCAGGGCACAGATACGCAGTATTTT,CASGQGTDTQYF
TRBJ2-7,NA,TRBV5-1,TRBD2,TGCGCCAGCAGCCCCATAGCGGGAGGGCCTAACGAGCAGTACTTC,CASSPIAGGPNEQYF
TRBJ2-7,NA,TRBV11-2,NA,TGTGCCAGCAGCTTAGTCTCCGTCAGCTCCTACGAGCAGTACTTC,CASSLVSVSSYEQYF
TRBJ2-5,NA,TRBV18,TRBD2,TGTGCCAGCTCGGGACTAGCGGGAGTGGGAGAGACCCAGTACTTC,CASSGLAGVGETQYF
TRBJ1-1,NA,TRBV27,NA,TGTGCCAGCAGTTCAACCCGGACGGGACTGAGGAACACTGAAGCTTTCTTT,CASSSTRTGLRNTEAFF
TRBJ1-4,NA,TRBV5-1,TRBD1,TGCGCCAGCAGCTTCCAGGGGGATGGGGAAAAACTGTTTTTT,CASSFQGDGEKLFF
TRBJ1-6,NA,TRBV9,NA,TGTGCCAGCAGCGTAGACGCCGGAGACTATAATTCACCCCTCCACTTT,CASSVDAGDYNSPLHF
TRBJ2-2,NA,TRBV28,TRBD2,TGTGCCAGCATTGGCCGGGAGGGCCGCACCGGGGAGCTGTTTTTT,CASIGREGRTGELFF
TRBJ2-1,NA,TRBV29-1,NA,TGCAGCGTCGCGCAGGACTCAGGAACTGGGAATGAGCAGTTCTTC,CSVAQDSGTGNEQFF
TRBJ2-7,NA,TRBV2,TRBD2,TGTGCCAGCAGGAATAGCGGGGCCTCTCCCTACGAGCAGTACTTC,CASRNSGASPYEQYF
TRBJ2-2,NA,TRBV29-1,TRBD2,TGCAGCGTTGCATTGGTTACTAGCGGAGTAAACACTGGGGAGCTGTTTTTT,CSVALVTSGVNTGELFF
TRBJ1-4,NA,TRBV15,TRBD1,TGTGCCACCAGCAGACCGAGGACAGGCGCTGAAAAACTGTTTTTT,CATSRPRTGAEKLFF
TRBJ2-7,NA,TRBV2,NA,TGTGCCAGCAGTGAGGTGGGAGCGCCCTACGAGCAGTACTTC,CASSEVGAPYEQYF
TRBJ1-2,NA,TRBV15,NA,TGTGCCACCAGCAGAGATAGAGCCTCGAACTATGGCTACACCTTC,CATSRDRASNYGYTF
TRBJ2-2,NA,TRBV5-3,NA,TGTGCCAGAAGCCGCCCGAACAGGTACACCGGGGAGCTGTTTTTT,CARSRPNRYTGELFF
TRBJ2-3,NA,TRBV7-9,NA,TGTGCCAGCAGCCCCGGGCGACTAGTAGGCCCAGATACGCAGTATTTT,CASSPGRLVGPDTQYF
TRBJ2-2,NA,TRBV28,NA,TGTGCCAGTGCGGGAAACACCGGGGAGCTGTTTTTT,CASAGNTGELFF
TRBJ2-1,NA,TRBV5-6,TRBD1,TGTGCCAGCAGCTCTCGGGACAGGGGGTTTCATGAGCAGTTCTTC,CASSSRDRGFHEQFF
TRBJ1-1,NA,TRBV5-6,NA,TGTGCCAGCAGCTTGTATCAGTCTTTATCGGGTGCCGAAGCTTTCTTT,CASSLYQSLSGAEAFF
TRBJ1-2,medium-sized,TRBV15,NA,TGTGCCACCAGCAGAGATTTCGAGACTGTCTATGGCTACACCTTC,CATSRDFETVYGYTF
TRBJ2-3,NA,TRBV9,TRBD2,TGTGCCAGCAGCGTCCAAGGCGGGAGGGCAAGCGGGACAGATACGCAGTATTTT,CASSVQGGRASGTDTQYF
TRBJ1-5,NA,TRBV19,NA,TGTGCCAGTAGGAGGGTTCGGGTTGGTAGCAATCAGCCCCAGCATTTT,CASRRVRVGSNQPQHF
TRBJ2-7,NA,TRBV28,NA,TGTGCCAGCACCGCGAAGACCTACGAGCAGTACTTC,CASTAKTYEQYF
TRBJ2-1,NA,TRBV29-1,TRBD1,TGCAGCGGTATTACAGGGGTCACCTACAATGAGCAGTTCTTC,CSGITGVTYNEQFF
TRBJ2-5,NA,TRBV6-6,NA,TGTGCCAGCAGCCTTCGGCTGGGGGGGGCCGTGGAGACCCAGTACTTC,CASSLRLGGAVETQYF
TRBJ2-5,few,TRBV28,TRBD2,TGTGCCAGCACTTCTGGAGGAGCGGGGGGACAAGAGACCCAGTACTTC,CASTSGGAGGQETQYF
TRBJ2-5,NA,TRBV5-6,TRBD1,TGTGCCAGCAGCTTTCAGGGGGCCCCTTTTGAGACCCAGTACTTC,CASSFQGAPFETQYF
TRBJ2-5,NA,TRBV30,TRBD2,TGTGCCTGGAGGACACTAGCGGTGGAGACCCAGTACTTC,CAWRTLAVETQYF
TRBJ2-1,NA,TRBV11-1,NA,TGTGCCAGCAGCTTCGGCCGCCGGGACAATGAGCAGTTCTTC,CASSFGRRDNEQFF
TRBJ2-1,NA,TRBV25-1,TRBD2,TGTGCCAGCAGTACGGGACTAGCGGGAGCGTGGAATGAGCAGTTCTTC,CASSTGLAGAWNEQFF
TRBJ1-4,NA,TRBV9,TRBD1,TGTGCCAGCAGCGGATCAGGGGGAAGCGAAAAACTGTTTTTT,CASSGSGGSEKLFF
TRBJ2-7,few,TRBV9,NA,TGTGCCAGCAGCCTGGACCCTGGACAGACCGCTGCCGAGCAGTACTTC,CASSLDPGQTAAEQYF
TRBJ1-6,NA,TRBV10-3,NA,TGTGCCATCCAGAGGGAGTTGGCACCCCTCCACTTT,CAIQRELAPLHF
TRBJ2-1,few,TRBV7-7,TRBD1,TGTGCCAGCAGCTTAGACAGGGGGAGGGAGCAGTTCTTC,CASSLDRGREQFF
TRBJ1-2,once,TRBV7-2,NA,TGTGCCAGCAGCTTCCAGGGCAGCTATGGCTACACCTTC,CASSFQGSYGYTF
TRBJ1-5,NA,TRBV6-1,NA,TGTGCCAGCAGTGAAGATCGGGTTCGGCCCCAGCATTTT,CASSEDRVRPQHF
TRBJ2-6,few,TRBV4-2,NA,TGTGCCAGCAGCTTTAGTGGTGCTGGGGCCAACGTCCTGACTTTC,CASSFSGAGANVLTF
TRBJ1-1,NA,TRBV5-1,NA,TGCGCCAGCAGCCCTTCTACCCACCGGATCGGAGTCACTGAAGCTTTCTTT,CASSPSTHRIGVTEAFF
TRBJ1-2,NA,TRBV5-1,TRBD1,TGCGCCAGCAGCTTACAGGGGGCTGATGGCTACACCTTC,CASSLQGADGYTF
TRBJ1-5,NA,TRBV19,TRBD1,TGTGCCAGTAGCCCCGGACAGGGAGTCCAGCCCCAGCATTTT,CASSPGQGVQPQHF
TRBJ2-1,NA,TRBV9,TRBD1,TGTGCCAGCAGCGTAGAAACAGGGGCCTACAATGAGCAGTTCTTC,CASSVETGAYNEQFF
TRBJ2-7,few,TRBV19,TRBD1,TGTGCCAGTAGTATCGCAGGGGGTTACGAGCAGTACTTC,CASSIAGGYEQYF
TRBJ1-6,NA,TRBV9,NA,TGTGCCAGCAGCGTAGCAGGGGTGTATAATTCCCCCCTCCACTTT,CASSVAGVYNSPLHF
TRBJ2-7,NA,TRBV5-1,TRBD2,TGCGCCAGCAGCACCTCCTTCGGGGGGGGGCGCTGGGAGCAGTACTTC,CASSTSFGGGRWEQYF